Sequencing of this T cell receptor beta chain was carried out in a study of blood T cell repertoires in COVID-19. Profiled with immunoSEQ multiplex PCR; TCRdb holds only in-frame clones, not every one. The sample has roughly 76,000 clones; about four fifths are singletons. Germline CDR1 is DFQATT and CDR2 is SNEGSKA (reference sequence). The CDR3 is 13 amino acids. After removal of 3 bases from V and 6 bases from J, the junction contained 5 bases not matched to a gene. The specimen sequenced was peripheral blood. The source of this sequence is a woman in her seventies with acute or convalescent COVID-19. The V and J genes are TRBV20-1 and TRBJ2-1; 7 bases match TRBD1. CDR3 region: CSASGQDRNEQFF. As DNA, the CDR3 is TGCAGTGCTAGTGGACAGGATCGCAATGAGCAGTTCTTC.